Listed below are T cell receptor beta chains from one sample, sequenced in a study of blood T cell repertoires in COVID-19. Assay: immunoSEQ multiplex PCR; the TCRdb copy retains only in-frame clones and omits some. The table has 130,000 or so clones, over 75% seen once. Sequencing used peripheral blood. The receptors shown here come from a man between 65 and 85 years old with active COVID-19. CDR3s include the opening cysteine and the closing phenylalanine or tryptophan. D genes are given only for firm matches. A clone size is listed for some rows: how often the clone was seen (once, few, many), or a class if it is expanded.

v_gene	abundance	j_gene	len	d_gene	CDR3nt	CDR3aa
TRBV7-2	NA	TRBJ2-7	15	TRBD1	TGTGCCAGCAGCCTACAGACAGGGTTCTCCTACGAGCAGTACTTC	CASSLQTGFSYEQYF
TRBV5-1	NA	TRBJ2-1	16	TRBD2	TGCGCCAGCAGCTTGGTAATGGCTAGCGGGAGTAATGAGCAGTTCTTC	CASSLVMASGSNEQFF
TRBV23-1	NA	TRBJ2-7	13	NA	TGCGCCAGCAGTCAGCCTCTTCGGTACGAGCAGTACTTC	CASSQPLRYEQYF
TRBV14	once	TRBJ1-1	15	NA	TGTGCCAGCAGCCCCCCCAGGGCAGGTGGCACTGAAGCTTTCTTT	CASSPPRAGGTEAFF
TRBV7-2	NA	TRBJ2-2	16	NA	TGTGCCAGCAGCTTAGTTGGAGGGGAATTCGCCGGGGAGCTGTTTTTT	CASSLVGGEFAGELFF
TRBV6-5	NA	TRBJ2-5	14	NA	TGTGCCAGCAGCATCGACAGGTACCAAGAGACCCAGTACTTC	CASSIDRYQETQYF
TRBV3-1/TRBV3-2	NA	TRBJ2-4	17	NA	TGTGCCAGCAGCAAAAGCGGTGGTACAGCGGCAAAAAACATTCAGTACTTC	CASSKSGGTAAKNIQYF
TRBV7-2	NA	TRBJ1-1	16	TRBD1	TGTGCCAGCAGCCCGAACAGGGGTAGGGTGAACACTGAAGCTTTCTTT	CASSPNRGRVNTEAFF
TRBV28	NA	TRBJ2-2	16	TRBD2	TGTGCCAGCATCCCAGCGGGGCGGCGGAACACCGGGGAGCTGTTTTTT	CASIPAGRRNTGELFF
TRBV3-1/TRBV3-2	NA	TRBJ2-5	17	TRBD2	TGTGCCAGCAGCCAAAGGAGGACTAGCGGGAGCGGGGAGACCCAGTACTTC	CASSQRRTSGSGETQYF
TRBV3-1/TRBV3-2	NA	TRBJ1-5	16	NA	TGTGCCAGCAGCCAAGGGAGACAGAGAGCCAATCAGCCCCAGCATTTT	CASSQGRQRANQPQHF
TRBV18	NA	TRBJ2-1	17	TRBD2	TGTGCCAGCTCACCACCTGGACTAGCGGGAGTCTACAATGAGCAGTTCTTC	CASSPPGLAGVYNEQFF